A single sample gave rise to the 8 T cell receptor beta chains below, sequenced in a study of shared clonotypes between healthy human individuals. Using immunoSEQ multiplex PCR, the repertoire was profiled, and TCRdb retains in-frame clones only, with some absent. The table records 150,000 to 200,000 clones, over 50% of them present only once. The specimen was memory CD4+ T cells sorted from blood. Subset reported: CD45RA-negative fraction. The source is a man younger than 45 in good health.

In its sample, this clone was seen a few times. The rearrangement joins TRBV28 to TRBJ2-7; D call uncertain. Trimming cost V 3 bases and J 3 bases, with 9 bases left between them. Germline loops: CDR1 MDHEN, CDR2 SYDVKM. This CDR3 comprises 13 residues. The CDR3 nucleotides read TGTGCCAGCAGTTTGGCTAGAAGCTACGAGCAGTACTTC. This translates into CASSLARSYEQYF. The variable domain in full, with the rest retrieved from reference TRBV28 and TRBJ2-7, is DVKVTQSSRYLVKRTGEKVFLECVQDMDHENMFWYRQDPGLGLRLIYFSYDVKMKEKGDIPEGYSVSREKKERFSLILESASTNQTSMYLCASSLARSYEQYFGPGTRLTVT.

This clone was observed a few times. The V gene is TRBV28, the J gene TRBJ1-5; D not resolved. V was pared by 2 bases and J by 3 bases, with 8 bases between. The germline V gene has CDR1 MDHEN and CDR2 SYDVKM. The CDR3 has 14 residues. The CDR3 nucleotides are TGTGCCAGCAGTTTACTGGCAAACAATCAGCCCCAGCATTTT. Protein: CASSLLANNQPQHF.

This chain uses TRBV6-1 with TRBJ2-7; 9 positions agree with TRBD1. CDR3 length equals 13 residues. Germline V gives CDR1 MNHNS, CDR2 SASEGT. CDR3 nucleotide sequence: TGTTCCGTAGCCCGGGACAGGGTCTACGAGCAGTACTTC. It yields the protein CSVARDRVYEQYF.

This clone appeared a single time. V is TRBV7-2 and J is TRBJ1-1; D is unclear. The CDR3 covers 13 residues. Per the germline V gene, CDR1 is SGHTA and CDR2 is FQGNSA. V gave up 6 bases and J gave up 1 base, with 9 bases separating them. CDR3 sequence reads: CASRPSANTEAFF. For the CDR3, the DNA is TGTGCCAGCAGACCTTCCGCGAACACTGAAGCTTTCTTT.

The chain joins TRBV5-8 to TRBJ1-1, with D perhaps TRBD1 (5 bases). Trimming took 6 bases from V and 0 from J, leaving 9 bases between them. Looked up from germline, CDR1 is SGHTS and CDR2 is YDEGEE. This CDR3 is built from 13 residues. The CDR3 loop reads CASKRQLNTEAFF. As DNA, the CDR3 is TGTGCCAGCAAGAGACAGTTGAACACTGAAGCTTTCTTT.

The CDR3 DNA follows: TGTGCCAGCAGTTCCCTTAGAAAACAGCCCCGGGAGACCCAGTACTTC. Protein: CASSSLRKQPRETQYF. The V gene is TRBV28, the J gene TRBJ2-5; D is undetermined. The CDR3 consists of 16 residues. With 4 bases removed from V and 5 bases from J, the gap between germline ends came to 20 bases. Germline V gene sequence: CDR1 MDHEN, CDR2 SYDVKM.

Notes on this clone: A far more abundant clone sits one base away, making this likely a read error. The chain employs TRBV29-1 and TRBJ1-2, with D tentatively TRBD1 (5 bases). This CDR3 is built from 11 residues. Per germline, CDR1 SQVTM and CDR2 ANQGSEA. The CDR3 DNA reads TGCAGCGTTAGGGGAAACTATGCCTACACCTTC. Translated: CSVRGNYAYTF.

The rearrangement uses TRBV7-4 and TRBJ2-7; 8 bases are shared with TRBD2. The CDR3 totals 15 residues. The ends lost 5 bases at V and 3 bases at J; junction bases unmatched: 9. Germline loops: CDR1 SGHVT, CDR2 SQSDAQ. CDR3 residues: CASSPRGGRYYEQYF. The CDR3, as DNA: TGTGCCAGCAGCCCCCGGGGCGGGAGGTACTACGAGCAGTACTTC.